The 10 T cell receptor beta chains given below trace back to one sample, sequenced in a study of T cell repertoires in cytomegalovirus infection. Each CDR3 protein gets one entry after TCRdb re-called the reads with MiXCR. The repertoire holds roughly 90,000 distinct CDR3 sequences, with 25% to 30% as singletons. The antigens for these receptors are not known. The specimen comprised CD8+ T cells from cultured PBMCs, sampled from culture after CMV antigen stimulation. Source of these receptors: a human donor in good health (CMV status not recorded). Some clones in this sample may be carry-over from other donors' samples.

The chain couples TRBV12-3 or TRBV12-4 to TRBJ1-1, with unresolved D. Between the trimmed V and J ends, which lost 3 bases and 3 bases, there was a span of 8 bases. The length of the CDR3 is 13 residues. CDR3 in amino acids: CASSLAADTEAFF. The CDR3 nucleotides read TGTGCCAGCAGTTTGGCGGCAGACACTGAAGCTTTCTTT.

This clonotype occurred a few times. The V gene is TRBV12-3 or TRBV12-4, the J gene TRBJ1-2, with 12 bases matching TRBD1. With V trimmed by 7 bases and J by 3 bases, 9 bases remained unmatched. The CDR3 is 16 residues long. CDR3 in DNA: TGTGCCAGCACCCCCGGGACAGGGGGCGCTTACTATGGCTACACCTTC. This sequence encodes CASTPGTGGAYYGYTF.

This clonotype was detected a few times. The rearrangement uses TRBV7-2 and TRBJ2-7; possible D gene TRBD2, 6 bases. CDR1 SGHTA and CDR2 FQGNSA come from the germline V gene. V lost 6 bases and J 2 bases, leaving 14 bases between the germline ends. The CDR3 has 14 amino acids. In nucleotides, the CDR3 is TGTGCCAGCAGATTTACGCGGGGCGCCTACGAGCAGTACTTC. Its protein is CASRFTRGAYEQYF. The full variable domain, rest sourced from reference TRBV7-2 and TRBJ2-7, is GAGVSQSPSNKVTEKGKDVELRCDPISGHTALYWYRQSLGQGLEFLIYFQGNSAPDKSGLPSDRFSAERTGGSVSTLTIQRTQQEDSAVYLCASRFTRGAYEQYFGPGTRLTVT.

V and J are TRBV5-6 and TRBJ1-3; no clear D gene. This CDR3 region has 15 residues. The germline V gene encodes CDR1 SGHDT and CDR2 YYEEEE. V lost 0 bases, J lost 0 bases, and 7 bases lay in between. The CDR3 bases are TGTGCCAGCAGCTTGGACACTTCCTCTGGAAACACCATATATTTT. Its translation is CASSLDTSSGNTIYF.

The CDR3 bases are TGTGCCAGCAGTCTAGGAGCGGTCTATGGCTACACCTTC. Its protein product is CASSLGAVYGYTF. This chain connects TRBV12-3 or TRBV12-4 to TRBJ1-2, with D hard to call. The CDR3 has 13 residues. Between the trimmed V and J ends, which lost 5 bases and 4 bases, there was a span of 11 bases.

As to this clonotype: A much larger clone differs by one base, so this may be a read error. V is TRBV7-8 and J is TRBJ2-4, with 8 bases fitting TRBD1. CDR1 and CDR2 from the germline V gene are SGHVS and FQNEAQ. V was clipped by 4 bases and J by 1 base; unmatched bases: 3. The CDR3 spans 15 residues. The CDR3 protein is CASSSDREAKNIQYF. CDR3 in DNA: TGTGCCAGCAGCTCGGACAGGGAGGCCAAAAACATTCAGTACTTC.

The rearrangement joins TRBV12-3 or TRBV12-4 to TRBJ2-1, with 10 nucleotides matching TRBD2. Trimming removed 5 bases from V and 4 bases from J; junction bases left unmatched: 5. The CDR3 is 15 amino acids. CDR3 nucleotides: TGTGCCAGCAGTCCACTAGCGGGGAGATACAATGAGCAGTTCTTC. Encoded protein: CASSPLAGRYNEQFF.

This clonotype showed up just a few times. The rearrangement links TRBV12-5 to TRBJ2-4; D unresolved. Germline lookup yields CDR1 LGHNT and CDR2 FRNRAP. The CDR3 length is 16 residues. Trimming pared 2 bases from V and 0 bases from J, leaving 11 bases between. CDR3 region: CASGLYPGLAKNIQYF. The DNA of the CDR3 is TGTGCTAGTGGTTTGTACCCAGGCCTAGCCAAAAACATTCAGTACTTC.

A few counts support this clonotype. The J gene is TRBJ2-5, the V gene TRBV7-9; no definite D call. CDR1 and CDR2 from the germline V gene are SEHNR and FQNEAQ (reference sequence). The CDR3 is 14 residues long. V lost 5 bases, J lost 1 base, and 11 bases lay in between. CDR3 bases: TGTGCCAGCAGCACCCAATCGGGCCAAGAGACCCAGTACTTC. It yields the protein CASSTQSGQETQYF.

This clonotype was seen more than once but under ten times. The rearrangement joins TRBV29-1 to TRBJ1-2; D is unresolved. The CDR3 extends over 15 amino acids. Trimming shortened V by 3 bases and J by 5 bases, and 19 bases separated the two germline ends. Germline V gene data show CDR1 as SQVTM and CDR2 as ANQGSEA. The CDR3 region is CSVDRVDLGTYGYTF. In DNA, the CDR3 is TGCAGCGTTGACCGGGTAGACCTAGGTACTTATGGCTACACCTTC.